These 20 T cell receptor beta chains share one sample of origin, sequenced in a study of blood T cell repertoires in COVID-19. Here immunoSEQ multiplex PCR was the method, and the copy in TCRdb shows in-frame clones only, minus some. This repertoire shows nearly 250,000 clones, around nine tenths found once; its top ten account for around 1.5%. The specimen was peripheral blood. The receptors stem from an older woman who had recovered from COVID-19.

This clone has more than one count but fewer than ten. V usage is TRBV5-1 and J usage is TRBJ1-2; perhaps TRBD1 as D (6 bases). V lost 0 bases to trimming and J lost 6 bases, with 9 bases between them. CDR1 and CDR2 from the germline V gene are SGHRS and YFSETQ. The CDR3 is made up of 13 amino acids. The CDR3 sequence is CASSLDRVNGYTF. CDR3 bases: TGCGCCAGCAGCTTGGACAGGGTGAATGGCTACACCTTC.

J is TRBJ2-3 and V is TRBV4-1; 8 nucleotides line up with TRBD2. J gave up 5 bases and V 4 bases, and 8 bases lay outside the gene matches. This CDR3 has 15 amino acids. The germline V gene encodes CDR1 MGHRA and CDR2 YSYEKL. CDR3 protein: CASSLREGPEDTQYF. CDR3 DNA: TGCGCCAGCAGCCTCCGGGAGGGCCCAGAAGATACGCAGTATTTT.

This clone was detected only once. This chain joins TRBV5-1 and TRBJ1-1, with no clear D. The length of the CDR3 is 11 residues. Germline loops: CDR1 SGHRS, CDR2 YFSETQ. Trimming removed 0 bases at V and 10 bases at J, with 7 bases between. Written as DNA, the CDR3 is TGCGCCAGCAGCTTGGGGACTTCAGCTTTCTTT. This sequence encodes CASSLGTSAFF.

This clone was counted a few times. J is TRBJ2-7 and V is TRBV6-5; 8 bases match TRBD2. The J segment lost 3 bases and the V segment lost 4 bases, leaving 5 bases of the junction unmatched. CDR1 MNHEY and CDR2 SVGAGI come from the germline V gene. This CDR3 is built from 14 residues. The CDR3 spells CASSLRTSSYEQYF. As DNA, the CDR3 is TGTGCCAGCAGTTTAAGGACTAGCAGCTACGAGCAGTACTTC.

Written as DNA, the CDR3 is TGTGCCAGCAGCCGATCTAGCGCCCGACGGACCGGGGAGCTGTTTTTT. Encoded protein: CASSRSSARRTGELFF. The chain couples TRBV7-8 to TRBJ2-2; a possible D gene is TRBD2 (6 bases). This CDR3 has 16 residues. CDR1 is SGHVS, CDR2 FQNEAQ, per germline. The V end was cut by 5 bases, the J end by 5 bases, with 18 bases between.

The chain has TRBV18 and TRBJ2-6; 7 positions agree with TRBD1. V lost 3 bases, J lost 1 base, and 15 bases stayed unmatched. This CDR3 is 20 amino acids long. Germline CDR1 KGHSH, CDR2 LQKENI. This CDR3 is CASSPSSYWTGLSGANVLTF. For the CDR3, the DNA is TGTGCCAGCTCACCCTCTTCATATTGGACAGGACTTTCTGGGGCCAACGTCCTGACTTTC.

This chain links TRBV4-3 with TRBJ2-7; 11 bases agree with TRBD1. CDR1 is LGHNA, CDR2 YSLEER, per germline. CDR3 length: 13 amino acids. V trimming: 4 bases; J trimming: 4 bases; junction bases outside the gene matches: 0. CDR3 sequence: CASSRDRGYEQYF. As DNA, the CDR3 is TGCGCCAGCAGCCGGGACAGGGGGTACGAGCAGTACTTC.

This clone appeared once. This chain links TRBV5-1 with TRBJ2-5; D ambiguous. V dropped 0 bases and J dropped 5 bases, with 5 bases sitting between them. Germline V gene lookup returns CDR1 SGHRS and CDR2 YFSETQ. CDR3 length: 12 residues. DNA for the CDR3: TGCGCCAGCAGCTTGGGTGAGGAGACCCAGTACTTC. Translation gives CASSLGEETQYF.

The CDR3 DNA reads as TGTGCCAGCAGTTTGGACAGGGCAAGCGGCTACACCTTC. It is translated as CASSLDRASGYTF. V gene TRBV12-3 or TRBV12-4 combines with J gene TRBJ1-2; 8 bases are shared with TRBD1. This CDR3 is 13 amino acids long. V shed 3 bases and J 8 bases; nucleotides not matched to a gene: 5.

J is TRBJ1-1 and V is TRBV5-6, with D perhaps matching TRBD1 (5 bases). V gave up 0 bases and J gave up 5 bases, with 8 bases separating them. Germline-derived CDR1 and CDR2 are SGHDT and YYEEEE. CDR3 length: 13 residues. Here the CDR3 DNA reads TGTGCCAGCAGCTTGGGTAGGGGTACTGAAGCTTTCTTT. This translates into CASSLGRGTEAFF.

The V gene is TRBV13, the J gene TRBJ2-7, with D tentatively TRBD2 (5 bases). CDR1 and CDR2 (germline): PRHDT, FYEKMQ (reference sequence). V lost 5 bases and J lost 3, with 14 bases in between. This CDR3 spans 14 amino acids. CDR3 protein: CASSPPGWSYEQYF. The CDR3 coding sequence is TGTGCCAGCAGCCCCCCGGGATGGAGCTACGAGCAGTACTTC.

The chain combines TRBV5-1 with TRBJ2-1; 7 bases map to TRBD1. This CDR3 spans 14 amino acids. Germline-derived CDR1 and CDR2 are SGHRS and YFSETQ. V was clipped by 4 bases and J by 8 bases; unmatched bases: 9. CDR3 loop: CASSPRKGGDEQFF. The CDR3 DNA is TGCGCCAGCAGCCCCCGAAAAGGGGGCGATGAGCAGTTCTTC.

The chain is built from TRBV5-6 and TRBJ2-1; 12 nucleotides agree with TRBD2. CDR1 and CDR2 (germline): SGHDT, YYEEEE. This CDR3 is built from 15 residues. V dropped 1 base and J dropped 7; count of bases not matched to a gene: 3. CDR3 loop: CASSLTGLAGNEQFF. The CDR3 nucleotides read TGTGCCAGCAGCTTGACCGGACTAGCGGGGAATGAGCAGTTCTTC.

This chain links TRBV5-4 with TRBJ2-2; TRBD1 matches 10 bases. Trimming at V came to 3 bases and at J to 5 bases, leaving 4 bases not matched to a gene. The CDR3 spans 15 residues. Germline V gene data show CDR1 as SGHNT and CDR2 as YYREEE (reference sequence). CDR3 in DNA: TGTGCCAGCAGCTCCGGGACAGGGGTAACCGGGGAGCTGTTTTTT. It encodes CASSSGTGVTGELFF.

This clone was observed a single time. This rearrangement joins TRBV11-3 to TRBJ2-2, with TRBD1 identical over 8 bases. Germline V gene sequence: CDR1 SGHNT, CDR2 YENEEA. The CDR3 has 15 residues. The V segment lost 5 bases and the J segment 3 bases; nucleotides outside the gene matches: 5. CDR3 nucleotide sequence: TGTGCCAGCAGCCTGGGACAGGTCGACACCGGGGAGCTGTTTTTT. It yields the protein CASSLGQVDTGELFF.

The gene calls are TRBV7-3 and TRBJ1-4, with unresolved D. V lost 7 bases and J 5 bases, leaving 20 bases between the germline ends. Germline assignment: CDR1 SGHTA and CDR2 FQGTGA. The CDR3 is 16 residues long. This chain's CDR3 is CASIPFLGGKNEKLFF. The CDR3 DNA reads TGTGCCAGCATCCCCTTTCTAGGCGGAAAAAATGAAAAACTGTTTTTT.

The CDR3 DNA reads as TGTGCCAGCAGTTACCTACAGGGGGCGAACACCGGGGAGCTGTTTTTT. Protein product: CASSYLQGANTGELFF. V usage is TRBV6-2 or TRBV6-3 and J usage is TRBJ2-2; 8 bases fit TRBD1. Germline loops: CDR1 MNHEY, CDR2 SVGEGT. The CDR3 contains 16 residues. Trimming removed 2 bases from V and 0 bases from J; junction bases left unmatched: 2.

The chain uses TRBV5-1 and TRBJ2-7; 7 bases map to TRBD1. CDR3 length: 14 amino acids. After removal of 6 bases from V and 4 bases from J, the junction contained 10 bases not matched to a gene. The germline CDR1 and CDR2 sequences are SGHRS and YFSETQ. The CDR3 loop reads CASTPGQISYEQYF. CDR3 sequence (DNA): TGCGCCAGCACTCCGGGACAGATTTCATACGAGCAGTACTTC. Together with reference TRBV5-1 and TRBJ2-7, the CDR3 gives the full variable domain: KAGVTQTPRYLIKTRGQQVTLSCSPISGHRSVSWYQQTPGQGLQFLFEYFSETQRNKGNFPGRFSGRQFSNSRSEMNVSTLELGDSALYLCASTPGQISYEQYFGPGTRLTVT.

The rearrangement links TRBV9 to TRBJ2-3; the match to TRBD1 covers 9 bases. Looked up from germline, CDR1 is SGDLS and CDR2 is YYNGEE. The CDR3 extends over 18 amino acids. Trimming at V came to 1 base and at J to 3 bases, leaving 12 bases not matched to a gene. In nucleotides, the CDR3 is TGTGCCAGCAGCGTAAGTCCCCCGGGACAGGGCCCAACAGATACGCAGTATTTT. It encodes CASSVSPPGQGPTDTQYF.

The V and J genes are TRBV4-2 and TRBJ1-4; 7 positions agree with TRBD1. The germline V gene encodes CDR1 LGHNA and CDR2 YNFKEQ. The CDR3 spans 15 residues. Trimming took 3 bases from V and 3 from J; bases not matched to a gene: 4. CDR3 DNA: TGTGCCAGCAGCCAGACACAGGGGCCTAATGAAAAACTGTTTTTT. Translating gives CASSQTQGPNEKLFF.